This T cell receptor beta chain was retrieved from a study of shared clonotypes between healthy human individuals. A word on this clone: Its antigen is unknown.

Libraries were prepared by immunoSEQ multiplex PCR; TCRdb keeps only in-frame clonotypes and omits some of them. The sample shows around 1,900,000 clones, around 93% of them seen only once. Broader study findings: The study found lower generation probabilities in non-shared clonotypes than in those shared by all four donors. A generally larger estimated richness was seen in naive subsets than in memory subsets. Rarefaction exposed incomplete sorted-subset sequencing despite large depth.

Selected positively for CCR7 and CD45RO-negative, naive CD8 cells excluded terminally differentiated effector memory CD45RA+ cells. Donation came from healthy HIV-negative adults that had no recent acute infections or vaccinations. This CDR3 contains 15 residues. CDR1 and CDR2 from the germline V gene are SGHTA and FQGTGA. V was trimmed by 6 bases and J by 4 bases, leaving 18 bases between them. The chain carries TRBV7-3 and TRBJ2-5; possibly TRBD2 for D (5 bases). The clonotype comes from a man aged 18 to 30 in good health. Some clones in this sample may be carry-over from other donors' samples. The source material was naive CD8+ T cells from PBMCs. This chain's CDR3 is CASRHPTGIRETQYF. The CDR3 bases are TGTGCCAGCAGGCACCCAACGGGGATTCGAGAGACCCAGTACTTC.